This TCR beta chain stems from a study of graft-versus-host responses after intestinal transplantation. In the study overall: Following induction with anti-thymocyte globulin, all recipients were given tacrolimus and steroids for three to four years. Study observations and caveats: The recipient marrow held GvH clones, and some of them showed up first in ileum or blood. Across patients carrying graft-donor T cell macrochimerism, allografts held high graft-versus-host to host-versus-graft clonal ratios.

Remarks on this clone: Its antigen is unknown.

Method: immunoSEQ multiplex PCR; TCRdb's copy keeps in-frame clones and lacks some. The data hold about 89,000 clones, with roughly 92% observed a single time. The CDR3 sequence is 16 residues long. The germline V gene encodes CDR1 SGHDT and CDR2 YYEEEE. Germline trimming cut 4 bases from V and 3 bases from J; bases unmatched to any gene: 8. The rearrangement uses TRBV5-6 and TRBJ1-1; 11 nucleotides align to TRBD1. This receptor was taken from a human donor who received an intestinal transplant. Source: unstimulated CD4+ T cells sorted from spleen or lymph node cells, taken before intestinal transplant. The CDR3 nucleotides are TGTGCCAGCAGCCAGGACAGGGGGCGTAGAGACACTGAAGCTTTCTTT. Protein sequence: CASSQDRGRRDTEAFF.